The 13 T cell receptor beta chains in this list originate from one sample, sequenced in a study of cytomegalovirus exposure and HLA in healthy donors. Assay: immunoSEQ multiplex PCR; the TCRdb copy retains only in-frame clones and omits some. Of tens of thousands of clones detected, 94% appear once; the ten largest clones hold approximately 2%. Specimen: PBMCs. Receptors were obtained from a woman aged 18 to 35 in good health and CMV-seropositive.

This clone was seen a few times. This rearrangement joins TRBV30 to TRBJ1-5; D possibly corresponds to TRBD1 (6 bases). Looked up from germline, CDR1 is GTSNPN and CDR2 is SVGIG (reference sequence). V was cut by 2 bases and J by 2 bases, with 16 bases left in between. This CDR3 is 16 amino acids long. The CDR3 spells CAWSRSRGIGNQPQHF. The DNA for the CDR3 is TGTGCCTGGAGTAGATCCAGGGGCATTGGCAATCAGCCCCAGCATTTT.

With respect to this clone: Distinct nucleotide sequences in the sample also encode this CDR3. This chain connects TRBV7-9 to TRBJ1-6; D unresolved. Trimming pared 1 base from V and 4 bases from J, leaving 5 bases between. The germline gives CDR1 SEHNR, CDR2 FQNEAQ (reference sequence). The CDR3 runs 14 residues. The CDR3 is CASSLEQYNSPLHF. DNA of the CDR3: TGTGCCAGCAGCTTAGAACAGTATAATTCACCCCTCCACTTT.

Here the CDR3 reads CASSLGGGFGQFF. The CDR3 DNA is TGTGCCAGCAGCTTAGGAGGAGGGTTCGGGCAGTTCTTC. The rearrangement uses TRBV11-3 and TRBJ2-1; D is possibly TRBD2 (6 bases). V shed 1 base and J shed 12 bases, with 13 bases lying between them. The CDR3 has 13 residues. CDR1 and CDR2 from the germline V gene are SGHNT and YENEEA.

CDR3 sequence: CASSQETGQAFGYTF. DNA of the CDR3: TGCGCCAGCAGCCAAGAGACTGGACAGGCTTTTGGCTACACCTTC. The chain employs TRBV4-1 and TRBJ1-2; TRBD1 agrees at 7 bases. Per the germline V gene, CDR1 is MGHRA and CDR2 is YSYEKL. After removal of 0 bases from V and 7 bases from J, the junction contained 8 bases not matched to a gene. The CDR3 spans 15 residues.

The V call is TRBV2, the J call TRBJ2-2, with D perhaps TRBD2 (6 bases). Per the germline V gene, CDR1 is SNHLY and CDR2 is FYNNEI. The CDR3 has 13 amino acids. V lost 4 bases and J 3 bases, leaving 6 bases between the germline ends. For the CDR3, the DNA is TGTGCCAGCAGTGGGGACTACACCGGGGAGCTGTTTTTT. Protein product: CASSGDYTGELFF.

The CDR3 DNA is TGTGCCAGCACTACTGGGGAGGCCGCCCCCGAACCCCTCCACTTT. Encoded protein: CASTTGEAAPEPLHF. The chain has TRBV6-5 and TRBJ1-6; D gene ambiguous. In germline, CDR1 is MNHEY, CDR2 SVGAGI. Trimming stripped 7 bases from V and 12 bases from J, with 22 bases between. This CDR3 contains 15 residues.

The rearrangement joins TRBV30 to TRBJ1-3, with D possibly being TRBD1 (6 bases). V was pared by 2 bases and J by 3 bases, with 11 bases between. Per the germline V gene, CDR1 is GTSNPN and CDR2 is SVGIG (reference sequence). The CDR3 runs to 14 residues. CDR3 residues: CAWSLGGNGNTIYF. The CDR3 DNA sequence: TGTGCCTGGAGTCTAGGGGGAAATGGAAACACCATATATTTT.

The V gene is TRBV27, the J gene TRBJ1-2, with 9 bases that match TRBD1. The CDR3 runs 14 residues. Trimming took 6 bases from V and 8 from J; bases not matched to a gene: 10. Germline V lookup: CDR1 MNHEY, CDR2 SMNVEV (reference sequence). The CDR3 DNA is TGTGCCAGCAGGTTAACAGGGGGCGGGCAGGGCTACACCTTC. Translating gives CASRLTGGGQGYTF.

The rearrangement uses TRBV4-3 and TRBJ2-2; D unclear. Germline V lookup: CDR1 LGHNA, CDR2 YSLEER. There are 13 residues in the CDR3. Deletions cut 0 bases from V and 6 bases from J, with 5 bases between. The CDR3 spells CASSQDRAGELFF. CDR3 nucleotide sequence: TGCGCCAGCAGCCAAGATCGGGCCGGGGAGCTGTTTTTT.

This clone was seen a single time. CDR3 protein: CASRGQGVRGYTF. CDR3 nucleotide sequence: TGTGCCAGCAGGGGACAGGGGGTACGTGGCTACACCTTC. J is TRBJ1-2 and V is TRBV6-5, with TRBD1 identical over 11 bases. CDR3 length: 13 residues. J lost 7 bases, V lost 6 bases, and 4 bases had no gene match. Germline V gene lookup returns CDR1 MNHEY and CDR2 SVGAGI.

CDR3 sequence (DNA): TGTGCCAGCAGCGCGGAGCGGGTTCTCACAGATACGCAGTATTTT. Translating gives CASSAERVLTDTQYF. The chain couples TRBV5-8 to TRBJ2-3, with a weak D call TRBD2 (6 bases). Trimming pared 4 bases from V and 2 bases from J, leaving 14 bases between. Germline V gene data show CDR1 as SGHTS and CDR2 as YDEGEE. CDR3 length equals 15 residues.

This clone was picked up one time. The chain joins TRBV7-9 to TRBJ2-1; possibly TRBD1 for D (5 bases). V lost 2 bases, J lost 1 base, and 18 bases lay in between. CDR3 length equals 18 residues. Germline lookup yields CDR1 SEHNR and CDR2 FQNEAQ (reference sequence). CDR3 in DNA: TGTGCCAGCAGCTTACCCGCCTCGGAAGGGGATTCCTACAATGAGCAGTTCTTC. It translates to CASSLPASEGDSYNEQFF.

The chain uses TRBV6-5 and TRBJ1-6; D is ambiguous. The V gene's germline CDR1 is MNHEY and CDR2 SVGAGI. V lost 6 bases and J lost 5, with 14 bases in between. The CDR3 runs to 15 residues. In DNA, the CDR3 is TGTGCCAGCAGCCTAACAGAAACCAATAATTCACCCCTCCACTTT. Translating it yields CASSLTETNNSPLHF.